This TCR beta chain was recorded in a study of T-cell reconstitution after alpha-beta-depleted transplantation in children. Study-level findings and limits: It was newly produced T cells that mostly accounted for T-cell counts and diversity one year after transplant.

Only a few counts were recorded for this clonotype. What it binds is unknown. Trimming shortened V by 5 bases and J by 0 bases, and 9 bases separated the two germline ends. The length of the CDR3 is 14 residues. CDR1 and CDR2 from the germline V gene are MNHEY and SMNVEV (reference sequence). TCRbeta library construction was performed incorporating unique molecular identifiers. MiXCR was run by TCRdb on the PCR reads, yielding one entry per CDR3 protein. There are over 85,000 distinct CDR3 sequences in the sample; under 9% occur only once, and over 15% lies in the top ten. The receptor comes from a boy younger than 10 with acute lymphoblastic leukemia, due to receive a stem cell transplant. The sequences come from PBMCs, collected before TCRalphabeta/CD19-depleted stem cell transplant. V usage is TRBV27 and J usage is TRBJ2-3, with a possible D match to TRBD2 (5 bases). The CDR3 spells CASSSLASTDTQYF. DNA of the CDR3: TGTGCCAGCAGTAGCTTAGCGAGCACAGATACGCAGTATTTT.